Listed below are T cell receptor beta chains from one sample, sequenced in a study of T cell responses to AZD1222 COVID-19 vaccine. Libraries were prepared by immunoSEQ multiplex PCR; TCRdb keeps only in-frame clonotypes and omits some of them. The sample lists more than 75,000 clones, about 91% occurring once. The sequenced sample was peripheral blood, obtained on day 0 of AZD1222 vaccination. The receptors come from an adult in good health. Both conserved end residues are part of each CDR3. D genes are given only for firm matches. Clone size is given for some rows only: seen once, a few or many times, or a class if the clone is expanded.

d_call j_call clone_size v_call cdr3_nt cdr3_aa
- TRBJ2-7 once TRBV28 TGTGCCAGCAGTTTTTACGGGGCCCCCTACGAGCAGTACTTC CASSFYGAPYEQYF
- TRBJ2-7 - TRBV18 TGTGCCAGCTCACCCACACAGGGATACGAGCAGTACTTC CASSPTQGYEQYF
- TRBJ1-3 - TRBV30 TGTGCCTGGAACGGGGCGGATGGAAACACCATATATTTT CAWNGADGNTIYF
TRBD2 TRBJ2-3 - TRBV5-1 TGCGCCAGCAGCTTGACTAGCGGGACGACAGATACGCAGTATTTT CASSLTSGTTDTQYF
TRBD2 TRBJ2-1 - TRBV7-2 TGTGCCAGCAGAACCAAAGTACTAGCGGGGTACAATGAGCAGTTCTTC CASRTKVLAGYNEQFF
- TRBJ1-5 few TRBV6-1 TGTGCCAGCAGTGAAGTCGCGGCAGGGGCTCAGCCCCAGCATTTT CASSEVAAGAQPQHF
TRBD1 TRBJ2-3 - TRBV18 TGTGCCAGCTCACCTCAACAGGGGGCGCGTGGCACAGATACGCAGTATTTT CASSPQQGARGTDTQYF
- TRBJ2-5 - TRBV28 TGTGCCAGCAGTTTAGGAGCGGCGGGCCAAGAGACCCAGTACTTC CASSLGAAGQETQYF
TRBD2 TRBJ2-1 - TRBV6-5 TGTGCCAGCAACGGACTAGCGGGAGTTGGTGAGCAGTTCTTC CASNGLAGVGEQFF
- TRBJ2-2 - TRBV25-1 TGTGCCAGTATAGGTGGGGGACGGATGAACACCGGGGAGCTGTTTTTT CASIGGGRMNTGELFF
- TRBJ2-2 - TRBV7-3 TGTGCCAGCGAAGCATCTCCCACCGGGGAGCTGTTTTTT CASEASPTGELFF
- TRBJ1-2 - TRBV15 TGTGCCACCAGCAGAGATGGGCCGGAGGGCTACACCTTC CATSRDGPEGYTF
TRBD2 TRBJ2-3 - TRBV2 TGTGCCGGAGGACTAGCGGGAGCTGCAGATACGCAGTATTTT CAGGLAGAADTQYF
- TRBJ1-5 - TRBV29-1 TGCAGCGTCAGCGGAGAGGGGGGGATGGATAGCAATCAGCCCCAGCATTTT CSVSGEGGMDSNQPQHF
- TRBJ1-5 - TRBV2 TGTGCCAGCAGTGAAGAGGACAGCAATCAGCCCCAGCATTTT CASSEEDSNQPQHF
- TRBJ1-1 - TRBV7-9 TGTGCCAGCAGCTTAGAACCGAACACTGAAGCTTTCTTT CASSLEPNTEAFF
- TRBJ1-1 - TRBV19 TGTGCCAGTAGTAGGCTGCCAGACAACACTGAAGCTTTCTTT CASSRLPDNTEAFF
- TRBJ1-1 - TRBV20-1 TGCAGTGCTAGGGGGACCCTTGAAGCTTTCTTT CSARGTLEAFF
- TRBJ2-7 - TRBV5-1 TGCGCCAGCAGTCCCGGGACAACCCAGTACGAGCAGTACTTC CASSPGTTQYEQYF
- TRBJ1-6 once TRBV7-3 TGTGCCAGCAGCTCCAATCAGAAGTCACCCCTCCACTTT CASSSNQKSPLHF
- TRBJ2-3 once TRBV6-5 TGTGCCAGCAGTTATAGACAGGGCACAGATACGCAGTATTTT CASSYRQGTDTQYF
- TRBJ2-7 - TRBV1 TGCACCAGCAGCCAAGTCCTTGACAGGGGCTACGAGCAGTACTTC CTSSQVLDRGYEQYF
TRBD1 TRBJ2-2 once TRBV11-1 TGTGCCAGCAGCACCCGACAGGGTCGAATGTTTTTT CASSTRQGRMFF
- TRBJ1-1 - TRBV28 TGTGCCAGCAGTTTGTCGGGCCAGCTGACTGAAGCTTTCTTT CASSLSGQLTEAFF
TRBD2 TRBJ2-1 once TRBV7-6 TGTGCCAGCAGCACCGAACTAGCGTGGTCCTACAATGAGCAGTTCTTC CASSTELAWSYNEQFF
- TRBJ2-5 once TRBV3-1/TRBV3-2 TGTGCCAGCAGCCACATACAGGGTGGCCAAGAGACCCAGTACTTC CASSHIQGGQETQYF
- TRBJ2-1 - TRBV15 TGTGCCACCAGCAGTGGGACTCTCTCCTACAATGAGCAGTTCTTC CATSSGTLSYNEQFF
- TRBJ1-4 - TRBV30 TGTGCCTGGAGTGTAGGCTCGGGACCGGGGGTTGAAAAACTGTTTTTT CAWSVGSGPGVEKLFF
TRBD1 TRBJ1-2 - TRBV20-1 TGCAGTGCAGCAGGGGGCGTTGGCTACACCTTC CSAAGGVGYTF
- TRBJ2-7 - TRBV19 TGTGCCAGTAGCCCCGGGACGGTCTACGAGCAGTACTTC CASSPGTVYEQYF
- TRBJ1-4 - TRBV19 TGTGCCAGTAAGAGGAGGACTGGAGAAAAACTGTTTTTT CASKRRTGEKLFF
- TRBJ2-7 - TRBV11-3 TGTGCCAGCAGCTCTTCTGGGAAAGAGCAGTACTTC CASSSSGKEQYF
TRBD2 TRBJ2-7 - TRBV7-3 TGTGCCAGCAGCTCAGGGACTAGCGGGAACGAGCAGTACTTC CASSSGTSGNEQYF
TRBD2 TRBJ2-7 - TRBV5-1 TGCGCCAGCAGCTTGCCCGGACTAGCGGAACTTTCCCACGAGCAGTACTTC CASSLPGLAELSHEQYF
- TRBJ2-2 - TRBV28 TGTGCCAGCAGTTTAGGTTACACCGGGGAGCTGTTTTTT CASSLGYTGELFF
- TRBJ1-1 - TRBV9 TGTGCCAGCAGCTCAATGAACACTGAAGCTTTCTTT CASSSMNTEAFF
- TRBJ2-3 - TRBV28 TGTGCCAGCAGTTCACCAGGTCGGATCATTACGCAGTATTTT CASSSPGRIITQYF
- TRBJ2-5 - TRBV5-6 TGTGCCAGCAGCTTGTGGGACCAAGAGACCCAGTACTTC CASSLWDQETQYF
- TRBJ2-5 - TRBV10-3 TGTGCCATCGGTGACCGGGATCAAGAGACCCAGTACTTC CAIGDRDQETQYF
- TRBJ2-1 - TRBV9 TGTGCCAGCAGCGTAGGGGCTCTGGAGGATGAGCAGTTCTTC CASSVGALEDEQFF
TRBD2 TRBJ2-1 - TRBV5-1 TGCGCCAGCAGCCTGGGTCCGGGACTAGCGGGAGGTGAGCAGTTCTTC CASSLGPGLAGGEQFF
- TRBJ2-1 once TRBV19 TGTGCCAGTAAGAAGACAGGCTACAATGAGCAGTTCTTC CASKKTGYNEQFF
- TRBJ1-6 many TRBV19 TGTGCCAGTAGTATGAGGTTATATTCACCCCTCCACTTT CASSMRLYSPLHF
- TRBJ1-6 - TRBV12-3/TRBV12-4 TGTGCCAGCAGTGCGGAGGGGAATTCACCCCTCCACTTT CASSAEGNSPLHF
- TRBJ2-5 - TRBV11-3 TGTGCCAGCAGCTCAGACGGTCCCGGGAGAGGGGAAGAGACCCAGTACTTC CASSSDGPGRGEETQYF
- TRBJ2-2 - TRBV4-2 TGTGCCAGCAGCCATGAGATGACTAGCACCGGGGAGCTGTTTTTT CASSHEMTSTGELFF
- TRBJ1-1 - TRBV18 TGTGCCAGCTCACCAAGGACAGCAGCCATGAACACTGAAGCTTTCTTT CASSPRTAAMNTEAFF
TRBD1 TRBJ2-2 - TRBV29-1 TGCAGCGTTGAATCGTTCGGACAGGGGTACACCGGGGAGCTGTTTTTT CSVESFGQGYTGELFF
TRBD1 TRBJ1-6 once TRBV28 TGTGCCAGCAGCCTAGGACAGGGTTATTCACCCCTCCACTTT CASSLGQGYSPLHF